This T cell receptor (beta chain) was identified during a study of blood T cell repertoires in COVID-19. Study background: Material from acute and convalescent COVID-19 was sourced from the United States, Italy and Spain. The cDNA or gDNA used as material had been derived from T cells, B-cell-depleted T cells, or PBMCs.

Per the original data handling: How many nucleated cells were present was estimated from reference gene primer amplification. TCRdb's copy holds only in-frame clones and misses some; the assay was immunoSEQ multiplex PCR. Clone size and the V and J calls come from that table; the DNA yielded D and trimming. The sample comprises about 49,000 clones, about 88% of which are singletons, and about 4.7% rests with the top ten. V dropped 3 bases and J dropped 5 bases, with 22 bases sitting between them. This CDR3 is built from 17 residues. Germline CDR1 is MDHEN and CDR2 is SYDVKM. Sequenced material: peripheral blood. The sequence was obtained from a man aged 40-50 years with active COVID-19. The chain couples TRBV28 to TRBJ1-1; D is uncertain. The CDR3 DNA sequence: TGTGCCAGCAGTTTCCCCCCGGCGCCCAGACGGAGGACTGAAGCTTTCTTT. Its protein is CASSFPPAPRRRTEAFF.